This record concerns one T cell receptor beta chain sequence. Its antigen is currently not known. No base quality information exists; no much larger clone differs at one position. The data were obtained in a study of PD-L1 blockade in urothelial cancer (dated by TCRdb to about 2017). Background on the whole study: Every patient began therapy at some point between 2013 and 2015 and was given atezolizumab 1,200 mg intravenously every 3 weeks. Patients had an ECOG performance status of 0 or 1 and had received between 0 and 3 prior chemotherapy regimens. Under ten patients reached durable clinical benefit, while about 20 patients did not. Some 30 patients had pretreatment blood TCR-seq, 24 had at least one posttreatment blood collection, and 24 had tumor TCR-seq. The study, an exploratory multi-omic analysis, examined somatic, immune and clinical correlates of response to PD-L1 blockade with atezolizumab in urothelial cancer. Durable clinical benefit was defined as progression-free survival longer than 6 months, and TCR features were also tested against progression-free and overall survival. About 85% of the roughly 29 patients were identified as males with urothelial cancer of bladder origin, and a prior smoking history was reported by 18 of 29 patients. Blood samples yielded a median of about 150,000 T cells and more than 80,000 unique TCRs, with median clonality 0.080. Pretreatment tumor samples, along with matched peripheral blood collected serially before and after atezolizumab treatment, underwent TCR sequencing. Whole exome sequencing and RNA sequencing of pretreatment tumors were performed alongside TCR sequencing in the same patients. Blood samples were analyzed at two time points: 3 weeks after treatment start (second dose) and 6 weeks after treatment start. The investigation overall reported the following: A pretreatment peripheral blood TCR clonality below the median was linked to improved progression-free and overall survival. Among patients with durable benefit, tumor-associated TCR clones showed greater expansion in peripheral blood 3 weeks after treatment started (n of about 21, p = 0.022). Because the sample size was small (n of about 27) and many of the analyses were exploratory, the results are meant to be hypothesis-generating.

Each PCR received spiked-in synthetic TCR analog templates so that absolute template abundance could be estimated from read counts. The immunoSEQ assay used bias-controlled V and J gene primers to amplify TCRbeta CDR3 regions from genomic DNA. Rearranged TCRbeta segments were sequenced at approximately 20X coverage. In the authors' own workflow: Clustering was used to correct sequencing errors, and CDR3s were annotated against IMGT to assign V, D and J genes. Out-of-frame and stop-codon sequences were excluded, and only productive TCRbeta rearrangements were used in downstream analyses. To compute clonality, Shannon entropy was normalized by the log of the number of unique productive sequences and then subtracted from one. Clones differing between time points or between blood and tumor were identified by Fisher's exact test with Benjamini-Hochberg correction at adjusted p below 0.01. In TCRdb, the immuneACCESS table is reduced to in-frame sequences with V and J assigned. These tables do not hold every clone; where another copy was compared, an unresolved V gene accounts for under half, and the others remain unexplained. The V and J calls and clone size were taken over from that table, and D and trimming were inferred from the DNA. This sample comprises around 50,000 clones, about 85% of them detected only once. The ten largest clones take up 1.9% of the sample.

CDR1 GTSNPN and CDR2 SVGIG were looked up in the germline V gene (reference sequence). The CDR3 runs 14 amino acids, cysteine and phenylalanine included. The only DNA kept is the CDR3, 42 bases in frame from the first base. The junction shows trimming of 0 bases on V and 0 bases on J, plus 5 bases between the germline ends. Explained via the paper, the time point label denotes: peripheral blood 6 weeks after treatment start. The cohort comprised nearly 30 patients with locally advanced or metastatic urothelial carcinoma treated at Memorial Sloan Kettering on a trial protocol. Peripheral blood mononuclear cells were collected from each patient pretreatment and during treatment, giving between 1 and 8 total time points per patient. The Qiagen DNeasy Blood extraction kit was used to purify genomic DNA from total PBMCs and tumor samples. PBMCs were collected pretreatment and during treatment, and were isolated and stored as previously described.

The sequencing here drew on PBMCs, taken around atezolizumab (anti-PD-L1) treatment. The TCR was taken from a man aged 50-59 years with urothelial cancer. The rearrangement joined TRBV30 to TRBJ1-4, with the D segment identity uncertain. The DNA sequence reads TGTGCCTGGAGTGTACTCGCAACTAATGAAAAACTGTTTTTT. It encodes CAWSVLATNEKLFF.